These 5 T cell receptor beta chains share one sample of origin, sequenced in a study of OX40 agonist ivuxolimab in advanced cancers. Libraries were prepared by immunoSEQ multiplex PCR; TCRdb keeps only in-frame clonotypes and omits some of them. The sample gives about 84,000 clones, approximately 80% of which show up once; 2.5% to 3% is in the top ten. Sample: CD4+ or CD8+ T cells sorted from blood, taken in a trial of the OX40 agonist ivuxolimab. The receptors originated from an adult with an advanced solid tumor such as melanoma, head and neck, liver or kidney cancer.

The chain employs TRBV6-6 and TRBJ2-3; D ambiguous. Trimming left V 4 bases short and J 5 bases short, with 7 bases between. Germline CDR1 reads MNHNY; CDR2 reads SVGAGI (reference sequence). The CDR3 extends over 12 amino acids. CDR3 in amino acids: CASSFTLDTQYF. The DNA of the CDR3 is TGTGCCAGCAGTTTTACTTTAGATACGCAGTATTTT.

The chain uses TRBV7-6 and TRBJ2-5; D may correspond to TRBD1 or TRBD2 (7 bases each). This CDR3 is 19 amino acids long. CDR1 and CDR2 (germline): SGHVS, FNYEAQ. Between the trimmed V and J ends, which lost 1 base and 5 bases, there was a span of 26 bases. Here the CDR3 reads CASSLVGGGQRPSVETQYF. CDR3 nucleotide sequence: TGTGCCAGCAGCTTAGTAGGGGGGGGACAGAGGCCTTCGGTTGAGACCCAGTACTTC.

This clone was counted a single time. The V call is TRBV7-8, the J call TRBJ1-6, with 7 bases identical to TRBD1. Germline CDR1 and CDR2: SGHVS and FQNEAQ. CDR3 size: 20 residues. Trimming at V came to 4 bases and at J to 0 bases, leaving 15 bases not matched to a gene. The CDR3 loop is CASSSNRQGLMSSYNSPLHF. The CDR3 DNA is TGTGCCAGCAGCTCGAACCGACAGGGCCTCATGAGCTCCTATAATTCACCCCTCCACTTT.

The V gene is TRBV19, the J gene TRBJ1-3, with D unclear. Germline CDR1 and CDR2: LNHDA and SQIVND (reference sequence). Trimming removed 7 bases from V and 5 bases from J, with 3 bases in between. This CDR3 spans 10 amino acids. CDR3 sequence: CASKRNTIYF. The CDR3 nucleotides are TGTGCCAGTAAAAGAAACACCATATATTTT.

V is TRBV6-5 and J is TRBJ2-7; 12 nucleotides agree with TRBD2. Losses at the gene ends were 4 bases for V and 6 bases for J; bases not matched to a gene: 4. The germline V gene has CDR1 MNHEY and CDR2 SVGAGI. The CDR3 has 14 amino acids. CDR3: CASSSRTSGAEQYF. DNA of the CDR3: TGTGCCAGCAGTTCCCGGACTAGCGGGGCCGAGCAGTACTTC.